Below, one T cell receptor (beta chain) is given with its context. Per the study methods: Reference gene primer amplification gave estimated nucleated cell counts. Here immunoSEQ multiplex PCR was the method, and the copy in TCRdb shows in-frame clones only, minus some. V and J calls plus clone size are reproduced from that table; the DNA served to infer D and trimming. This sample has 200,000 or so clones, with 88% found just once. This record comes from a study of blood T cell repertoires in COVID-19. Looking at the study overall: T cells, B-cell-depleted T cells, or PBMCs provided the cDNA or gDNA that served as material.

The age range of participants was 18 to 89 years, with residence in some 25 US areas. Within the 2 weeks before study entry, each person in the exposed group met a COVID-19 case. Material: PBMCs or T cells enriched from blood (not recorded which). The clonotype was recovered from a woman younger than 45 who had been exposed to COVID-19.

This chain's CDR3 is CASSPQQGASNQPQHF. The CDR3 DNA reads as TGTGCCAGCAGCCCGCAACAGGGGGCGAGCAATCAGCCCCAGCATTTT. The chain recombines TRBV11-3 with TRBJ1-5, with 9 positions matching TRBD1. The CDR3 consists of 16 residues. With V trimmed by 5 bases and J by 1 base, 6 bases remained unmatched. Germline V gives CDR1 SGHNT, CDR2 YENEEA. The full variable domain, its missing parts supplied by reference TRBV11-3 and TRBJ1-5, is EAGVVQSPRYKIIEKKQPVAFWCNPISGHNTLYWYLQNLGQGPELLIRYENEEAVDDSQLPKDRFSAERLKGVDSTLKIQPAELGDSAVYLCASSPQQGASNQPQHFGDGTRLSIL.